The 20 T cell receptor beta chains reported below all come from one sample, sequenced in a study of blood T cells in healthy people across ages. Combining a sample-barcoded 5' primer with a J-beta primer mix, a second PCR ran for roughly 7 to 11 cycles. TCRdb passed the 5' RACE reads through MiXCR, listing each CDR3 protein once. The sample shows about 650,000 distinct CDR3 sequences, over 40% of them seen only once. Specimen: blood. Source of these receptors: a woman aged 80 or older in good health.

This clonotype was counted once. The chain recombines TRBV6-6 with TRBJ2-5; 7 bases fit TRBD1. The V and J ends lost 5 bases and 11 bases, in that order; junction bases with no gene match: 8. CDR1 is MNHNY, CDR2 SVGAGI, per germline (reference sequence). The CDR3 runs to 12 residues. CDR3 coding DNA: TGTGCCAGCAGTCCACAGGGGTACAAGCAGTACTTC. Translating gives CASSPQGYKQYF.

The chain links TRBV27 to TRBJ1-2, with 9 nucleotides matching TRBD1. Germline V gene sequence: CDR1 MNHEY, CDR2 SMNVEV (reference sequence). The CDR3 contains 13 residues. J lost 6 bases, V lost 10 bases, and 9 bases had no gene match. In DNA form, the CDR3 reads TGTGCCAACCCGGGGACAGGGAGGAATGGCTACACCTTC. The encoded protein is CANPGTGRNGYTF.

Comments on this clonotype: Possible read error: a much larger clone is one base away. This chain uses TRBV20-1 with TRBJ2-3; D remains ambiguous. Trimming took off 3 bases at V and 2 bases at J, with 12 bases between the two ends. This CDR3 spans 14 amino acids. Germline values: CDR1 DFQATT, CDR2 SNEGSKA (reference sequence). The CDR3 region has the DNA TGCAGTGCTAGTTCATCGGTTCACACAGATACGCAGTATTTT. This encodes CSASSSVHTDTQYF.

Comment on this clonotype: At one end, the junction sequence differs from germline, possibly due to a read error. The V and J genes are TRBV5-6 and TRBJ2-4, with D perhaps TRBD2 (6 bases). Germline CDR1 SGHDT, CDR2 YYEEEE. CDR3 length: 15 residues. The CDR3 spells CVSSSPAGFKNIQYF. Here the CDR3 DNA reads TGTGTCAGCAGCTCGCCTGCGGGGTTCAAAAACATTCAGTACTTC.

The J gene is TRBJ2-7, the V gene TRBV12-3 or TRBV12-4; D call uncertain. V was shortened by 0 bases and J by 4 bases, with 10 bases between the two germline ends. There are 14 residues in the CDR3. This CDR3 is CASSLAVVPYEQYF. The CDR3 DNA sequence: TGTGCCAGCAGTTTAGCCGTCGTCCCGTACGAGCAGTACTTC.

This clonotype was observed many times. The J gene is TRBJ1-2, the V gene TRBV29-1; TRBD1 is a possible D gene (5 bases). V shed 5 bases and J shed 7 bases, with 11 bases lying between them. CDR3 length: 11 residues. Germline V gives CDR1 SQVTM, CDR2 ANQGSEA. The CDR3 reads CSVRRGVGYTF. The CDR3 DNA is TGCAGCGTTAGGAGGGGCGTTGGCTACACCTTC.

This clonotype was seen at least ten times. The V call is TRBV20-1, the J call TRBJ2-7; 13 bases line up with TRBD2. Germline trimming cut 3 bases from V and 7 bases from J; bases unmatched to any gene: 9. This CDR3 is built from 15 residues. Germline V gives CDR1 DFQATT, CDR2 SNEGSKA (reference sequence). CDR3: CSASPGLAGHREQYF. CDR3 DNA sequence: TGCAGTGCTAGTCCGGGACTAGCGGGGCATCGGGAGCAGTACTTC.

V is TRBV20-1 and J is TRBJ2-7; D may be TRBD1 or TRBD2 (7 bases each). CDR3 length: 14 amino acids. Trimming removed 6 bases from V and 2 bases from J, with 17 bases in between. CDR1 and CDR2 (germline): DFQATT, SNEGSKA (reference sequence). CDR3 region: CSARGASGPYEQYF. In DNA form, the CDR3 reads TGCAGTGCCAGGGGGGCTAGCGGACCCTACGAGCAGTACTTC.

This chain connects TRBV5-1 to TRBJ1-2; TRBD1 might be the D (5 bases). CDR1 and CDR2 from the germline V gene are SGHRS and YFSETQ. With 4 bases removed from V and 5 bases from J, the gap between germline ends came to 15 bases. The CDR3 contains 14 residues. The CDR3 region is CASSDTGSDYGYTF. The CDR3 bases are TGCGCCAGCAGCGACACAGGATCCGATTATGGCTACACCTTC.

About this clonotype itself: Mismatch with germline at one junction end may stem from a read error. The chain employs TRBV12-3 or TRBV12-4 and TRBJ1-2, with a tentative D call TRBD1 (6 bases). The CDR3 has 15 amino acids. CDR3 sequence: CASSFGTPANYGYTF. The CDR3 coding sequence is TGTGCCAGTAGTTTCGGGACACCCGCTAACTATGGCTACACCTTC.

The chain uses TRBV5-1 and TRBJ2-3; 10 bases fit TRBD2. Germline loops: CDR1 SGHRS, CDR2 YFSETQ. J was trimmed by 0 bases and V by 3 bases; bases with no gene match: 4. The CDR3 is made up of 16 amino acids. CDR3 in amino acids: CASSSWTSGSTDTQYF. Here the CDR3 DNA reads TGCGCCAGCAGCTCCTGGACTAGCGGTAGCACAGATACGCAGTATTTT.

The chain carries TRBV6-1 and TRBJ2-6, with a weak D call TRBD2 (5 bases). The CDR3 spans 14 residues. Between the trimmed V and J ends, which lost 10 bases and 1 base, there was a span of 11 bases. CDR1 is MNHNS and CDR2 is SASEGT in the germline V gene. CDR3 amino acids: CATPRRSGANVLTF. The CDR3 region has the DNA TGTGCCACCCCAAGGAGGTCTGGGGCCAACGTCCTGACTTTC.

The chain recombines TRBV29-1 with TRBJ2-7; 11 bases map to TRBD2. The J call is uncertain, as TRBJ2-5 better fits the DNA end. This CDR3 region has 14 residues. Germline values: CDR1 SQVTM, CDR2 ANQGSEA. CDR3 sequence: CSAKSSGGVETQYF. In nucleotides, the CDR3 is TGCAGCGCAAAGAGTAGCGGGGGGGTGGAGACCCAGTACTTC.

CDR3 sequence (DNA): TGTGCCAGCAGTTACGTGGCTAGCAATCAGCCCCAGCATTTT. Residues: CASSYVASNQPQHF. The V call is TRBV6-2 or TRBV6-3, the J call TRBJ1-5, with unresolved D. V shed 2 bases and J shed 0 bases, with 5 bases lying between them. This CDR3 spans 14 amino acids. From germline, CDR1 is MNHEY and CDR2 SVGEGT.

On this clonotype itself: The limits of the CDR3 on the DNA are not certain, so only TCRdb's listed CDR3 is given. V gene TRBV12-3 or TRBV12-4 combines with J gene TRBJ1-5; the table's TRBD1 call for D was not verified on the DNA. The CDR3 is 13 residues long, ends included. CDR3 residues: CALSGPSNQPQHF.

This clonotype was detected ten times or more. The genes are TRBV9 and TRBJ1-2; D is unresolved. Looked up from germline, CDR1 is SGDLS and CDR2 is YYNGEE. This CDR3 contains 13 residues. Trimming shortened V by 3 bases and J by 4 bases, and 10 bases separated the two germline ends. This CDR3 reads CASSGAEGYGYTF. The CDR3 DNA sequence: TGTGCCAGCAGCGGCGCCGAGGGCTATGGCTACACCTTC. The full variable domain, in which reference TRBV9 and TRBJ1-2 provide the parts outside the CDR3, is DSGVTQTPKHLITATGQRVTLRCSPRSGDLSVYWYQQSLDQGLQFLIQYYNGEERAKGNILERFSAQQFPDLHSELNLSSLELGDSALYFCASSGAEGYGYTFGSGTRLTVV.

There are many counts of this clonotype. The V call is TRBV24-1, the J call TRBJ2-3; D might be TRBD2 (8 bases). The CDR3 contains 16 residues. Germline CDR1 is KGHDR and CDR2 is SFDVKD. V lost 4 bases, J lost 4 bases, and 17 bases lay in between. The CDR3 coding sequence is TGTGCCACCAGTGACCCGGGAGGGGGCTACGCAGATACGCAGTATTTT. Translation: CATSDPGGGYADTQYF.

The chain uses TRBV6-5 and TRBJ2-1, with D maybe TRBD2 (5 bases). V dropped 0 bases and J dropped 4 bases, with 10 bases sitting between them. The CDR3 runs 15 residues. Germline CDR1 and CDR2: MNHEY and SVGAGI. Written as DNA, the CDR3 is TGTGCCAGCAGTTACTCCGGGGATGGATACAATGAGCAGTTCTTC. It specifies CASSYSGDGYNEQFF.

This clonotype was observed at least ten times. The chain employs TRBV29-1 and TRBJ2-7; 7 bases map to TRBD2. The trim removed 1 base at V and 4 bases at J, leaving 4 bases unmatched. This CDR3 has 13 residues. CDR1 is SQVTM and CDR2 is ANQGSEA in the germline V gene. The CDR3 here is CSVEGGGGYEQYF. The CDR3 bases are TGCAGCGTTGAAGGGGGGGGTGGGTACGAGCAGTACTTC.

This clonotype was detected many times. The genes are TRBV11-2 and TRBJ2-6, with D uncertain. The ends were cut back, 5 bases at V and 1 base at J, with 6 bases in the middle. CDR1 is SGHAT, CDR2 FQNNGV, per germline. The CDR3 is 14 residues long. In DNA, the CDR3 is TGTGCCAGCAGCCTACCATCTGGGGCCAACGTCCTGACTTTC. Translated, it gives CASSLPSGANVLTF.